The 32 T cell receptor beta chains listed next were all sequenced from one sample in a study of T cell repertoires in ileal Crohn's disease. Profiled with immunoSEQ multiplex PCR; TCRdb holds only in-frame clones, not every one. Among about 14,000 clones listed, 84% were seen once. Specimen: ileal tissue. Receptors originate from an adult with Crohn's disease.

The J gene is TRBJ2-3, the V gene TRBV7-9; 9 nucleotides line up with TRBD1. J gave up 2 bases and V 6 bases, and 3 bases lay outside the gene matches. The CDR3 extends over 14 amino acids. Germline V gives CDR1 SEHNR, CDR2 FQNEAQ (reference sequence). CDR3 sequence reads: CASRWDRATDTQYF. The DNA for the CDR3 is TGTGCCAGCAGATGGGACAGGGCCACAGATACGCAGTATTTT.

The CDR3 nucleotides are TGTGCCAGCAGTTTAATCCAGTACGGAGGGAGGGAAACTGAAGCTTTCTTT. Translated: CASSLIQYGGRETEAFF. V usage is TRBV27 and J usage is TRBJ1-1; D ambiguous. The germline CDR1 and CDR2 sequences are MNHEY and SMNVEV (reference sequence). This CDR3 is 17 amino acids long. The ends were cut back, 2 bases at V and 5 bases at J, with 21 bases in the middle.

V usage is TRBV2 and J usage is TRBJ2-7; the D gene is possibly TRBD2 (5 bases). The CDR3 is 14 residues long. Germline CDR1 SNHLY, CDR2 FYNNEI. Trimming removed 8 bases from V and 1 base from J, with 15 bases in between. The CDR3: CASVRAGGSYEQYF. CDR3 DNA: TGTGCCAGCGTCCGGGCGGGCGGATCCTACGAGCAGTACTTC.

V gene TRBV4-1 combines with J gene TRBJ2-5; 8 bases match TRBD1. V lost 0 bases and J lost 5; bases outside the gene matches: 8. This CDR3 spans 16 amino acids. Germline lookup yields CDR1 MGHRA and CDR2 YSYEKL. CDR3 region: CASSQDAQGARETQYF. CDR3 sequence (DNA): TGCGCCAGCAGCCAAGATGCGCAGGGGGCGCGGGAGACCCAGTACTTC.

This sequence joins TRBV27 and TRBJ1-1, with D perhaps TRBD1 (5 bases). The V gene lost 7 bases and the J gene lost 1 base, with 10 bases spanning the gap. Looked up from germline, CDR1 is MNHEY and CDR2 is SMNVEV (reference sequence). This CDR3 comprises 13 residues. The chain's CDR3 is CASKGRGNTEAFF. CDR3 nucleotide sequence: TGTGCCAGCAAAGGTAGGGGGAACACTGAAGCTTTCTTT.

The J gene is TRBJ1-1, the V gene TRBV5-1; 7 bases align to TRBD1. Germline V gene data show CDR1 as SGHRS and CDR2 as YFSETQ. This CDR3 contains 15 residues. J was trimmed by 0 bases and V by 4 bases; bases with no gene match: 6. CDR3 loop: CASSLTGQVNTEAFF. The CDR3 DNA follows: TGCGCCAGCAGCCTAACCGGACAGGTGAACACTGAAGCTTTCTTT. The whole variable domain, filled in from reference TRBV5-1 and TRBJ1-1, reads KAGVTQTPRYLIKTRGQQVTLSCSPISGHRSVSWYQQTPGQGLQFLFEYFSETQRNKGNFPGRFSGRQFSNSRSEMNVSTLELGDSALYLCASSLTGQVNTEAFFGQGTRLTVV.

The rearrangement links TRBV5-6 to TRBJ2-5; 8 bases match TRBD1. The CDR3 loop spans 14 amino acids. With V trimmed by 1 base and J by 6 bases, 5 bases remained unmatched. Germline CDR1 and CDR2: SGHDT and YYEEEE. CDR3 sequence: CASSLTGGGQTQYF. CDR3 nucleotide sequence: TGTGCCAGCAGCTTGACAGGGGGAGGTCAGACCCAGTACTTC.

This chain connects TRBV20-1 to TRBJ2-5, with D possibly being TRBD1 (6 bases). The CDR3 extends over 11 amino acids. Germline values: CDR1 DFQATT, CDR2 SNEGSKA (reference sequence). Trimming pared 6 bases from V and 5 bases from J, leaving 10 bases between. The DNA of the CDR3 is TGCAGTGCACTCCAGGGGGAGACCCAGTACTTC. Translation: CSALQGETQYF.

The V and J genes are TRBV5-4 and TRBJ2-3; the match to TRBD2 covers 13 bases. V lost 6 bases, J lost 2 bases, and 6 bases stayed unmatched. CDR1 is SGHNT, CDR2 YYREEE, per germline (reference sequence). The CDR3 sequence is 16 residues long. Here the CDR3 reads CASTRTSGGHTDTQYF. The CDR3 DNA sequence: TGTGCCAGCACCCGGACTAGCGGGGGCCACACAGATACGCAGTATTTT.

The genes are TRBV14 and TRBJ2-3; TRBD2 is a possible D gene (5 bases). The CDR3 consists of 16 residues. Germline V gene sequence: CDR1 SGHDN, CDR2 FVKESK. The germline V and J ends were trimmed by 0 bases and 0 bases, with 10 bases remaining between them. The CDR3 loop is CASSQDSAASTDTQYF. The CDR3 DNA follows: TGTGCCAGCAGCCAAGATTCAGCGGCTAGCACAGATACGCAGTATTTT.

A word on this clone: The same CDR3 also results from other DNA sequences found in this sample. CDR3 DNA: TGTGCCAGCAGCTTTAGCGGGGGGGGGTACAATGAGCAGTTCTTC. Its protein product is CASSFSGGGYNEQFF. The chain couples TRBV7-2 to TRBJ2-1; 11 positions agree with TRBD2. The CDR3 loop spans 15 amino acids. V was pared by 3 bases and J by 4 bases, with 2 bases of the junction left unmatched. Germline V gene lookup returns CDR1 SGHTA and CDR2 FQGNSA.

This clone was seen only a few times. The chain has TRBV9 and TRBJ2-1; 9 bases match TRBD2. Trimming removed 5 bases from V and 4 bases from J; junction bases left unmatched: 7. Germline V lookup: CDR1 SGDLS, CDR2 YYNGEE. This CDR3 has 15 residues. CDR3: CASSHGLAMYNEQFF. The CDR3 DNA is TGTGCCAGCAGTCATGGACTAGCGATGTACAATGAGCAGTTCTTC. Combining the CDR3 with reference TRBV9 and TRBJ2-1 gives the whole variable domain DSGVTQTPKHLITATGQRVTLRCSPRSGDLSVYWYQQSLDQGLQFLIQYYNGEERAKGNILERFSAQQFPDLHSELNLSSLELGDSALYFCASSHGLAMYNEQFFGPGTRLTVL.

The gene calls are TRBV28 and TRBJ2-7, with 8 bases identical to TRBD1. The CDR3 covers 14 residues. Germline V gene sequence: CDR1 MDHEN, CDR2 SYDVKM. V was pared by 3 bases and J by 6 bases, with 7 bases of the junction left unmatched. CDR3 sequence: CASSFIRGQAEQYF. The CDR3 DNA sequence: TGTGCCAGCAGTTTTATCAGGGGGCAAGCCGAGCAGTACTTC. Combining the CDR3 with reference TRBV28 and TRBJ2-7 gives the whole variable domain DVKVTQSSRYLVKRTGEKVFLECVQDMDHENMFWYRQDPGLGLRLIYFSYDVKMKEKGDIPEGYSVSREKKERFSLILESASTNQTSMYLCASSFIRGQAEQYFGPGTRLTVT.

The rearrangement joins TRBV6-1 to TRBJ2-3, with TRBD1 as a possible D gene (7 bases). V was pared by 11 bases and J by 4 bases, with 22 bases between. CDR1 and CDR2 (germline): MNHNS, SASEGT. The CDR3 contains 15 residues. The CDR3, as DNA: TGTGCCGGATCCCGGGCCAGGGGGAGGTCAGATACGCAGTATTTT. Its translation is CAGSRARGRSDTQYF.

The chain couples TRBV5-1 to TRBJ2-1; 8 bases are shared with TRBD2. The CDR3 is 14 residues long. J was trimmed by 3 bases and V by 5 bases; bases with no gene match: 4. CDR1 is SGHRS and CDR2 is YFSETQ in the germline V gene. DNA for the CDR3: TGCGCCAGCAGAGCCAGCGGGAGCTACAATGAGCAGTTCTTC. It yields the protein CASRASGSYNEQFF.

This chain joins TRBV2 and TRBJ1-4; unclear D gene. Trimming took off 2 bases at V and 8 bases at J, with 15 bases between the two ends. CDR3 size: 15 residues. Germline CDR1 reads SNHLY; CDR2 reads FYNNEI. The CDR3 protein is CASSETLGPGEKLFF. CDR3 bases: TGTGCCAGCAGTGAAACGTTAGGGCCGGGGGAAAAACTGTTTTTT.

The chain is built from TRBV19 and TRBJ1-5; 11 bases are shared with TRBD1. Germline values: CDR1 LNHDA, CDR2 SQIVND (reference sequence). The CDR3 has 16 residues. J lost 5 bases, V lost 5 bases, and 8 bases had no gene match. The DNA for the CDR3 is TGTGCCAGTAGTGATTCCGGGACAGGGGGTTATCAGCCCCAGCATTTT. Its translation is CASSDSGTGGYQPQHF.

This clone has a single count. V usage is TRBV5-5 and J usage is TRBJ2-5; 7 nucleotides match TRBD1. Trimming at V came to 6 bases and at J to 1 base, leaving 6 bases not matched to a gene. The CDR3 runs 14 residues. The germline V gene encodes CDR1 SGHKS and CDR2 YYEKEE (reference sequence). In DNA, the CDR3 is TGTGCCAGCAACCCGACAGGGATCCAAGAGACCCAGTACTTC. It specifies CASNPTGIQETQYF.

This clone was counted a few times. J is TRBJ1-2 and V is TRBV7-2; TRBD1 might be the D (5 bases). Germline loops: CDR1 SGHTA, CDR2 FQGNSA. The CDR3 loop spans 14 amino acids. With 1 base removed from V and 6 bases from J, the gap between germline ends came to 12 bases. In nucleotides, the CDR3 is TGTGCCAGCAGCTTAGGATCATTAGGGGATGGCTACACCTTC. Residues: CASSLGSLGDGYTF.

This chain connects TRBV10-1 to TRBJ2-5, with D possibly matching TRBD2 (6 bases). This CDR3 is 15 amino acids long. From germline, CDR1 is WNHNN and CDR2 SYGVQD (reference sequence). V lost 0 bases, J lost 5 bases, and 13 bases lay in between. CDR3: CASSESGLATETQYF. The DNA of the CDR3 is TGCGCCAGCAGTGAGTCGGGTCTAGCGACGGAGACCCAGTACTTC.

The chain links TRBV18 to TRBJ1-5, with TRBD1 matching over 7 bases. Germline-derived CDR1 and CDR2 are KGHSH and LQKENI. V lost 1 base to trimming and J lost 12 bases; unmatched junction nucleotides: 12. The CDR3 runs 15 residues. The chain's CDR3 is CASSPQTGFLRDQHF. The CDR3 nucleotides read TGTGCCAGCTCACCACAGACAGGGTTTTTGAGGGACCAGCATTTT.

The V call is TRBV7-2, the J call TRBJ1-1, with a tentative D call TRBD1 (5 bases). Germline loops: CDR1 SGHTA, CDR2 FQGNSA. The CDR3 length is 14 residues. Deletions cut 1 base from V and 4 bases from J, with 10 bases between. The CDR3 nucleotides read TGTGCCAGCAGCTTAGAGCAAAGGGGCACTGAAGCTTTCTTT. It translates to CASSLEQRGTEAFF.

CDR3 in amino acids: CASKAGGPSVGEQFF. CDR3 bases: TGTGCCAGCAAAGCGGGGGGGCCGAGTGTAGGTGAGCAGTTCTTC. The rearrangement links TRBV5-4 to TRBJ2-1; 10 bases fit TRBD2. J lost 9 bases, V lost 6 bases, and 12 bases had no gene match. This CDR3 region has 15 residues. Per the germline V gene, CDR1 is SGHNT and CDR2 is YYREEE (reference sequence).

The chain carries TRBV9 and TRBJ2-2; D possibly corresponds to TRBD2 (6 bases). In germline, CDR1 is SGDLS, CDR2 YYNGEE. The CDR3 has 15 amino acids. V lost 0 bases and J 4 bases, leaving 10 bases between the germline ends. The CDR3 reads CASSVGPGGTGELFF. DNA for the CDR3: TGTGCCAGCAGCGTAGGCCCCGGGGGCACCGGGGAGCTGTTTTTT.

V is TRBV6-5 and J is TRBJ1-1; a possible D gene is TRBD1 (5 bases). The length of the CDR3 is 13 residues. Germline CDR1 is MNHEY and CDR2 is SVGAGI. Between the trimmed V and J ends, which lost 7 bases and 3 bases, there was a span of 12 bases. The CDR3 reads CASTDSGDTEAFF. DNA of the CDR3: TGTGCCAGCACCGACTCGGGGGACACTGAAGCTTTCTTT.

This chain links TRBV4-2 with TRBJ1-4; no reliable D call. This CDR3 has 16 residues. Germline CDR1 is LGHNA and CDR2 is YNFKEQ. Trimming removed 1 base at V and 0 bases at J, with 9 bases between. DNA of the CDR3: TGTGCCAGCAGCCAAGTACGGGGTACAACTAATGAAAAACTGTTTTTT. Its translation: CASSQVRGTTNEKLFF.

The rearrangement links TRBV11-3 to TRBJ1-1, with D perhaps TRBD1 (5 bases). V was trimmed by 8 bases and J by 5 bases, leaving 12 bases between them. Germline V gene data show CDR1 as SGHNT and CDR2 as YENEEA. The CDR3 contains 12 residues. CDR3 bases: TGTGCCAGCTTAGGGGAGGGGACTGAAGCTTTCTTT. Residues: CASLGEGTEAFF. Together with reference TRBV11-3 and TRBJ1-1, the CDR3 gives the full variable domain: EAGVVQSPRYKIIEKKQPVAFWCNPISGHNTLYWYLQNLGQGPELLIRYENEEAVDDSQLPKDRFSAERLKGVDSTLKIQPAELGDSAVYLCASLGEGTEAFFGQGTRLTVV.

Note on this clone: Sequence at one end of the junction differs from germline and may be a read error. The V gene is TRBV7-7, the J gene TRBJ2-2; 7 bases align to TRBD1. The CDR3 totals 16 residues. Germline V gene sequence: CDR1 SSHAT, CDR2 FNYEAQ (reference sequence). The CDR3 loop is CASSSTTGANTGELFF. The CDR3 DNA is TGTGCTAGCAGCTCCACCACAGGGGCAAACACCGGGGAGCTGTTTTTT.

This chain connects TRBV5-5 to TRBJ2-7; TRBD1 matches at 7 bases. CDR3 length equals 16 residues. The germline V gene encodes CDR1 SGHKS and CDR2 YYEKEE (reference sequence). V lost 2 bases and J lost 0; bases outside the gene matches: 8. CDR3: CASSLRGGGGSYEQYF. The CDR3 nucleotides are TGTGCCAGCAGCTTAAGAGGGGGCGGTGGCTCCTACGAGCAGTACTTC.

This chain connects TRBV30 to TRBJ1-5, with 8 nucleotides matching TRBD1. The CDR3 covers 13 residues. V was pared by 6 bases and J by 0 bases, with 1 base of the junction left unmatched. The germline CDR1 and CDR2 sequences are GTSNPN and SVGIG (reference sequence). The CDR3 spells CACDRGSNQPQHF. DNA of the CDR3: TGTGCCTGTGACAGGGGTAGCAATCAGCCCCAGCATTTT.

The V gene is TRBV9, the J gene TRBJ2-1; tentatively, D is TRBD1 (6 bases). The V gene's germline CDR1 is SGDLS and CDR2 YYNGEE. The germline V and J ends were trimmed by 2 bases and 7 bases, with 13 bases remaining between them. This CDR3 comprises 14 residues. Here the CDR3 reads CASSVGTQGNEQFF. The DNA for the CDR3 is TGTGCCAGCAGCGTTGGGACACAAGGGAATGAGCAGTTCTTC.

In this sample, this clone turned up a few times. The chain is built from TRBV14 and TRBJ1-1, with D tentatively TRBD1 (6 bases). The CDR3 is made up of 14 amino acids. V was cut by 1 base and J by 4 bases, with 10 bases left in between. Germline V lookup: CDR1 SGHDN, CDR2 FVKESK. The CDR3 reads CASSQARGSTEAFF. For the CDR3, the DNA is TGTGCCAGCAGCCAAGCCAGGGGCAGCACTGAAGCTTTCTTT. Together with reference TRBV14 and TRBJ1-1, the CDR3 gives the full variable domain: EAGVTQFPSHSVIEKGQTVTLRCDPISGHDNLYWYRRVMGKEIKFLLHFVKESKQDESGMPNNRFLAERTGGTYSTLKVQPAELEDSGVYFCASSQARGSTEAFFGQGTRLTVV.